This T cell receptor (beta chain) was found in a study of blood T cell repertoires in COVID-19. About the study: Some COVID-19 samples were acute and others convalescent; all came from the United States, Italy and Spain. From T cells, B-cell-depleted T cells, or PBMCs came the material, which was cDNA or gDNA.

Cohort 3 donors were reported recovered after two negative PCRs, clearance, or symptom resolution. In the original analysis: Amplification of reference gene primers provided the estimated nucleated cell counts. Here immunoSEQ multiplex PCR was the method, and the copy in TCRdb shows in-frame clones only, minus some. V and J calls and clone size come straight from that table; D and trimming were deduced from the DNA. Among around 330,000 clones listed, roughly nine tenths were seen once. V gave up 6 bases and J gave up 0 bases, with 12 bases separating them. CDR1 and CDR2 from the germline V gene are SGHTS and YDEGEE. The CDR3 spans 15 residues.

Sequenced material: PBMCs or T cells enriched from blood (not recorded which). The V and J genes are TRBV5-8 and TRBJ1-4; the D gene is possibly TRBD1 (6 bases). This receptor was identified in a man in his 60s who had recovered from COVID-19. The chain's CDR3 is CASTEGGTTNEKLFF. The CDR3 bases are TGTGCCAGCACCGAGGGGGGGACAACTAATGAAAAACTGTTTTTT.